The 14 T cell receptor beta chains below come from one sample, sequenced in a study of response to subunit inactivated influenza vaccine (dated by TCRdb to 2016 to 2019). Receptors were amplified or captured by RT-PCR. The sequencer listed for this sample is Illumina HiSeq 2500. In-frame beta chains were kept once TCRdb had trimmed the public reads at Q25 with fastp and called clones with MiXCR. Duplicate CDR3 protein sequences are folded into a single record with the most common DNA and genes. Across this sample there are roughly 540,000 distinct CDR3 sequences, with under 30% seen only once. 2.5% to 3.5% of the sample rests with the top ten. The same specimen was also included in a second study, on T cells expressing NK-cell markers. As the second publication notes: The TCR beta cDNA libraries were made using 5'RACE template switching, a step that added both a universal primer site and unique molecular identifiers.

The material was CD4+ T cells sorted from PBMCs, obtained roughly 13 days after vaccination. Receptors were obtained from a man in his fifties who received an inactivated influenza vaccine. Donor details come from another sample of the same person, matched by shared clones.

V and J are TRBV27 and TRBJ2-1; D could derive from TRBD1 or TRBD2 (7 bases each). The V gene lost 6 bases and the J gene lost 6 bases, with 12 bases spanning the gap. Germline V gene data show CDR1 as MNHEY and CDR2 as SMNVEV (reference sequence). The CDR3 is 13 amino acids. CDR3 sequence (DNA): TGTGCCAGCAGAGCGGGACAGTCCAATGAGCAGTTCTTC. It is translated as CASRAGQSNEQFF.

The rearrangement links TRBV5-1 to TRBJ2-3; D is possibly TRBD2 (5 bases). V lost 7 bases to trimming and J lost 6 bases, with 15 bases between them. From germline, CDR1 is SGHRS and CDR2 YFSETQ. This CDR3 is 13 amino acids long. The CDR3 DNA sequence: TGCGCCAGCCGGCTCGGGATAGGGGATACGCAGTATTTT. Translated, it gives CASRLGIGDTQYF.

The chain recombines TRBV5-1 with TRBJ2-3; D ambiguous. CDR3 length: 14 amino acids. The V gene lost 6 bases and the J gene lost 1 base, with 12 bases spanning the gap. Germline values: CDR1 SGHRS, CDR2 YFSETQ. The CDR3 protein is CASKSGPGTDTQYF. CDR3 in DNA: TGCGCCAGCAAATCGGGCCCCGGCACAGATACGCAGTATTTT.

This clonotype was found a few times. J is TRBJ2-1 and V is TRBV10-3, with D perhaps TRBD2 (6 bases). The CDR3 consists of 15 residues. V was cut by 4 bases and J by 1 base, with 11 bases left in between. Germline-derived CDR1 and CDR2 are ENHRY and SYGVKD. This CDR3 reads CAISGRERSYNEQFF. The CDR3 DNA reads TGTGCCATCAGTGGGAGGGAGAGGTCCTACAATGAGCAGTTCTTC.

The chain recombines TRBV5-5 with TRBJ1-2; tentatively, D is TRBD1 (5 bases). Germline CDR1 reads SGHKS; CDR2 reads YYEKEE (reference sequence). Trimming cost V 4 bases and J 2 bases, with 15 bases left between them. The CDR3 has 15 residues. CDR3 coding DNA: TGTGCCAGCAGCCCGGGAGGGGCCGCGAACTATGGCTACACCTTC. Protein: CASSPGGAANYGYTF.

A few counts support this clonotype. The V call is TRBV12-3 or TRBV12-4, the J call TRBJ2-3, with 7 nucleotides matching TRBD2. J gave up 2 bases and V 5 bases, and 7 bases lay outside the gene matches. The CDR3 runs 15 residues. The CDR3 nucleotides read TGTGCCAGCAGTCGACTAGCCAATCCCACAGATACGCAGTATTTT. It specifies CASSRLANPTDTQYF.

This clonotype was observed a handful of times. The V call is TRBV20-1, the J call TRBJ1-2, with unresolved D. The germline V and J ends were trimmed by 0 bases and 3 bases, with 14 bases remaining between them. This CDR3 is built from 15 residues. Germline CDR1 DFQATT, CDR2 SNEGSKA (reference sequence). The DNA for the CDR3 is TGCAGTGCTAGAGATCCCGGGATATTCTACTATGGCTACACCTTC. Protein sequence: CSARDPGIFYYGYTF.

In this sample, this clonotype turned up a few times. The chain couples TRBV18 to TRBJ2-2; TRBD2 is a possible D gene (5 bases). The CDR3 totals 20 residues. Per germline, CDR1 KGHSH and CDR2 LQKENI. Trimming left V 0 bases short and J 0 bases short, with 20 bases between. The CDR3 region is CASSPPLPIAGYPNTGELFF. The CDR3 bases are TGTGCCAGCTCACCACCCCTTCCTATCGCGGGCTACCCGAACACCGGGGAGCTGTTTTTT.

This chain joins TRBV20-1 and TRBJ2-3; the match to TRBD1 covers 11 bases. V lost 5 bases to trimming and J lost 2 bases; unmatched junction nucleotides: 6. CDR1 DFQATT and CDR2 SNEGSKA come from the germline V gene (reference sequence). The CDR3 is 15 amino acids. The CDR3: CSAAWTGGLTDTQYF. The CDR3 DNA sequence: TGCAGTGCTGCATGGACAGGGGGCCTCACAGATACGCAGTATTTT.

This clonotype was observed many times. The chain couples TRBV20-1 to TRBJ2-3; no clear D gene. The V end lost 6 bases, the J end lost 6 bases, and 10 bases lay between the germline ends. This CDR3 has 11 amino acids. Germline CDR1 and CDR2: DFQATT and SNEGSKA (reference sequence). CDR3 sequence reads: CSAPGLDTQYF. CDR3 in DNA: TGCAGTGCACCAGGTCTGGATACGCAGTATTTT.

The chain is built from TRBV5-1 and TRBJ2-1, with D tentatively TRBD1 or TRBD2 (5 bases each). Germline V lookup: CDR1 SGHRS, CDR2 YFSETQ. With 1 base removed from V and 2 bases from J, the gap between germline ends came to 10 bases. This CDR3 has 15 residues. The chain's CDR3 is CASSLWDPTYNEQFF. The CDR3 region has the DNA TGCGCCAGCAGCTTGTGGGACCCAACCTACAATGAGCAGTTCTTC.

CDR3 sequence: CASSFLRGLTTDTQYF. The CDR3 nucleotides are TGTGCCAGCAGCTTTTTACGGGGGCTTACCACAGATACGCAGTATTTT. This chain uses TRBV13 with TRBJ2-3, with D possibly called TRBD1 or TRBD2 (6 bases each). V lost 3 bases and J 2 bases, leaving 15 bases between the germline ends. Per germline, CDR1 PRHDT and CDR2 FYEKMQ (reference sequence). The CDR3 extends over 16 amino acids.

In its sample, this clonotype was seen a few times. J is TRBJ2-1 and V is TRBV7-9; no definite D call. Germline V gene data show CDR1 as SEHNR and CDR2 as FQNEAQ (reference sequence). Trimming took off 1 base at V and 13 bases at J, with 14 bases between the two ends. CDR3 length: 13 amino acids. As DNA, the CDR3 is TGTGCCAGCAGCTTAGACCTGGGGTGGGAACAGTTCTTC. This translates into CASSLDLGWEQFF.

This clonotype has just a few counts. The chain recombines TRBV5-1 with TRBJ2-2, with TRBD1 as a possible D gene (5 bases). Trimming cost V 0 bases and J 6 bases, with 15 bases left between them. The CDR3 has 16 residues. The germline V gene encodes CDR1 SGHRS and CDR2 YFSETQ. Here the CDR3 DNA reads TGCGCCAGCAGCTTGGTTTTGACAGTCCGGGCCGGGGAGCTGTTTTTT. Translating it yields CASSLVLTVRAGELFF.